The source of this T cell receptor (beta chain) is a study of blood T cell repertoires in COVID-19. For the study at large: Acute-phase and convalescent COVID-19 samples originated in the United States, Italy and Spain.

The germline V and J ends were trimmed by 0 bases and 2 bases, with 2 bases remaining between them. Germline V lookup: CDR1 SGHAT, CDR2 FQNNGV. The CDR3 totals 12 residues. Original processing notes: Estimates of nucleated cell counts were drawn from the amplification of reference gene primers. Repertoires were generated with immunoSEQ multiplex PCR, while TCRdb's copy carries only in-frame clones and drops some. V and J calls and clone size are those listed in that table; D and trimming were worked out from the DNA. The sample holds more than 85,000 clones, 89% seen once. Sequenced material: peripheral blood. This sequence joins TRBV11-2 and TRBJ2-7; no clear D gene. This receptor was taken from a woman between 70 and 85 years old with acute or convalescent COVID-19. CDR3: CASSLDTYEQYF. CDR3 bases: TGTGCCAGCAGCTTAGACACCTACGAGCAGTACTTC.